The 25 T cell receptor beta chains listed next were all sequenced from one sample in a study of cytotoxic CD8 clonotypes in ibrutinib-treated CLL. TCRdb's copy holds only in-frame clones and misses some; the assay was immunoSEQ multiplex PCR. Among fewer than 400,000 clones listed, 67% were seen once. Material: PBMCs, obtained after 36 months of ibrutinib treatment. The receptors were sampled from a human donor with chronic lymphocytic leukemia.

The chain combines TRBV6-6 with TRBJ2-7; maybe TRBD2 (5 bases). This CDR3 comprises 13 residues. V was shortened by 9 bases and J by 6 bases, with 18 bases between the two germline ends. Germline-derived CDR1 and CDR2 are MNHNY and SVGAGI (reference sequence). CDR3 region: CASSRRTFAEQYF. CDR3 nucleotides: TGTGCCAGTAGTCGGAGGACCTTCGCCGAGCAGTACTTC.

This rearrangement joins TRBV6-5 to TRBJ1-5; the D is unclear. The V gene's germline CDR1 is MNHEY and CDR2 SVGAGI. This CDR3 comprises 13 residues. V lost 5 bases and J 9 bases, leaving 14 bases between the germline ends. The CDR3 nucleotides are TGTGCCAGCAGTCCGAGGTTGGTAGGGCCCCAGCATTTT. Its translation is CASSPRLVGPQHF.

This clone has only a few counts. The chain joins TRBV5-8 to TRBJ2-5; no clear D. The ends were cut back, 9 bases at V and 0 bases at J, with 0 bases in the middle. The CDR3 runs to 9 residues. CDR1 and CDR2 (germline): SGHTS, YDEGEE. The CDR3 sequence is CANQETQYF. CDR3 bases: TGTGCCAACCAAGAGACCCAGTACTTC.

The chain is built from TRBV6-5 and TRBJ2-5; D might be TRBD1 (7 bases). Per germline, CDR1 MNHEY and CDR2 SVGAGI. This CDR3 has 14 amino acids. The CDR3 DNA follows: TGTGCAGCCGGAGGGGGCGGTCTACAAGAGACCCAGTACTTC. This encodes CAAGGGGLQETQYF.

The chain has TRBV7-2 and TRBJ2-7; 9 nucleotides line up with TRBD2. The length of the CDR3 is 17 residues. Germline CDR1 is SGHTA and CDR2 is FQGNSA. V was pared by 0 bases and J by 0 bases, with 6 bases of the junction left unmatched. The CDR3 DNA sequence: TGTGCCAGCAGCTTAGCGGGCGGGACTAGCCGCTCCTACGAGCAGTACTTC. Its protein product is CASSLAGGTSRSYEQYF.

CDR3 DNA: TGCGCCAGCAGCCAAGATTGGGTAGGGGTGGGGTATGGCTACACCTTC. It translates to CASSQDWVGVGYGYTF. The gene calls are TRBV4-1 and TRBJ1-2; D possibly corresponds to TRBD1 (5 bases). V lost 0 bases and J 5 bases, leaving 16 bases between the germline ends. This CDR3 spans 16 amino acids. The germline V gene encodes CDR1 MGHRA and CDR2 YSYEKL.

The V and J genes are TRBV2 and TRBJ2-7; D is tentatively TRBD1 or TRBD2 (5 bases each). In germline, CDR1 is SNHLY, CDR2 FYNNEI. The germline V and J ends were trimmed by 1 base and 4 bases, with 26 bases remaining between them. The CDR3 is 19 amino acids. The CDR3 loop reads CASSEGASFFGTLQYEQYF. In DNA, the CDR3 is TGTGCCAGCAGTGAAGGTGCTTCGTTTTTTGGGACCCTGCAGTACGAGCAGTACTTC.

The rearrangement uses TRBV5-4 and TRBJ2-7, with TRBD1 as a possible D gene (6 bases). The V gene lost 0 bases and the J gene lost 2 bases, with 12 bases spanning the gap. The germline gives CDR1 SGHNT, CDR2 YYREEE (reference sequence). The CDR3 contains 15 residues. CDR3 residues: CASSLAAGQPYEQYF. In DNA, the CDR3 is TGTGCCAGCAGCTTGGCCGCAGGACAGCCCTACGAGCAGTACTTC.

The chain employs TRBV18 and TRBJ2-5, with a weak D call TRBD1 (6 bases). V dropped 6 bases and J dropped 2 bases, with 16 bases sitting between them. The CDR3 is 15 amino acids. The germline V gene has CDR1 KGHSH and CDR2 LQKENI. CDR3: CASSRIRDTQETQYF. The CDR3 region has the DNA TGTGCCAGCTCGCGGATCCGGGACACACAAGAGACCCAGTACTTC.

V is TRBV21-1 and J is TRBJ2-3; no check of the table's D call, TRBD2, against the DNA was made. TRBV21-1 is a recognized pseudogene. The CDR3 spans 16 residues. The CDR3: CASSKRDSGRADTQYF. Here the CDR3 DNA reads TGTGCCAGCAGCAAAAGGGATAGCGGGAGGGCCGATACGCAGTATTTT.

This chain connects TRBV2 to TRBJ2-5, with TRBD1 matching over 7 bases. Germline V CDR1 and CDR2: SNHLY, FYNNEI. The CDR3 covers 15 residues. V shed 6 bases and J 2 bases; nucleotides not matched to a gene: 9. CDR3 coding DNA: TGTGCCAGCAGGAATATATGGACAGGTCAAGAGACCCAGTACTTC. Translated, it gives CASRNIWTGQETQYF.

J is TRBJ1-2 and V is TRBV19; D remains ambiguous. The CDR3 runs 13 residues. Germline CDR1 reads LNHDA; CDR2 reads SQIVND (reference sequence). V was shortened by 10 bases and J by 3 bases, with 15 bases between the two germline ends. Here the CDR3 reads CATHGGLYYGYTF. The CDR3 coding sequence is TGTGCCACCCATGGTGGGCTATACTATGGCTACACCTTC.

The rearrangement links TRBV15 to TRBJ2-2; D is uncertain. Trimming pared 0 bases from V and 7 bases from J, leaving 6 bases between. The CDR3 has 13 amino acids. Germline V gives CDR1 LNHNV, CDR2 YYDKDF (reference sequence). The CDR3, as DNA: TGTGCCACCAGCAGAGATATACACGGGGAGCTGTTTTTT. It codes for CATSRDIHGELFF.

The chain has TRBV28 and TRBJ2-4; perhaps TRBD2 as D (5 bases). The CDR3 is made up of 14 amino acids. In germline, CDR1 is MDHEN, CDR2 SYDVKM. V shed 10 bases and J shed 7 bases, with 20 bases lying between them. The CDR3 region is CAIARNIDGNIQYF. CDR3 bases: TGTGCCATAGCGAGGAACATCGATGGGAACATTCAGTACTTC.

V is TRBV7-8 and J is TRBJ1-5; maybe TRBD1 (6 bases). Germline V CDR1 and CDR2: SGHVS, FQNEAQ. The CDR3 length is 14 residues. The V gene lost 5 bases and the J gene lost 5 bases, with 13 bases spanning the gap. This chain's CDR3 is CASSRGRGDQPQHF. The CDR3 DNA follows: TGTGCCAGCAGCAGAGGCAGGGGTGATCAGCCCCAGCATTTT. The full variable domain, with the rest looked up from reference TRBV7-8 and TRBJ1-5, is GAGVSQSPRYKVAKRGQDVALRCDPISGHVSLFWYQQALGQGPEFLTYFQNEAQLDKSGLPSDRFFAERPEGSVSTLKIQRTQQEDSAVYLCASSRGRGDQPQHFGDGTRLSIL.

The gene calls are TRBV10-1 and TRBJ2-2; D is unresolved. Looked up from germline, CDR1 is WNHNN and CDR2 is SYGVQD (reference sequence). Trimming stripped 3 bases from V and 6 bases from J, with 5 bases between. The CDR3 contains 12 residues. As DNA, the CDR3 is TGCGCCAGCAGTGACGGGTCCGGGGAGCTGTTTTTT. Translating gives CASSDGSGELFF.

The CDR3 is CASNPHSSTGELFF. Here the CDR3 DNA reads TGTGCCAGTAACCCCCACTCGAGCACCGGGGAGCTGTTTTTT. The chain has TRBV9 and TRBJ2-2; no clear D. The length of the CDR3 is 14 residues. The V end lost 8 bases, the J end lost 4 bases, and 15 bases lay between the germline ends. The germline V gene encodes CDR1 SGDLS and CDR2 YYNGEE.

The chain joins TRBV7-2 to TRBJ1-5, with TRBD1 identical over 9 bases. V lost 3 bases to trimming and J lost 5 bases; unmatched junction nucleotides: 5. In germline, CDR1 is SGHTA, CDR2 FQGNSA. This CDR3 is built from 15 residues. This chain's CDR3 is CASSFGTGRDQPQHF. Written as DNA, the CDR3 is TGTGCCAGCAGCTTCGGGACAGGGCGGGATCAGCCCCAGCATTTT.

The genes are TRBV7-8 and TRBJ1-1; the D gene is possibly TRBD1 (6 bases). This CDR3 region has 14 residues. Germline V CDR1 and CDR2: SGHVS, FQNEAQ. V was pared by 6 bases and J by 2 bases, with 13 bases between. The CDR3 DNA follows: TGTGCCAGCAGACCATACAGGGCAAACACTGAAGCTTTCTTT. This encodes CASRPYRANTEAFF.

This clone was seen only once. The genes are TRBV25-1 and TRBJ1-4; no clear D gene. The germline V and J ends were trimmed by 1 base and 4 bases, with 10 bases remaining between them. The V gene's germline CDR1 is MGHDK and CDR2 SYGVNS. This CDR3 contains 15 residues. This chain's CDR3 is CASSEFGPFNEKLFF. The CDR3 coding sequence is TGTGCCAGCAGTGAATTTGGTCCCTTTAATGAAAAACTGTTTTTT.

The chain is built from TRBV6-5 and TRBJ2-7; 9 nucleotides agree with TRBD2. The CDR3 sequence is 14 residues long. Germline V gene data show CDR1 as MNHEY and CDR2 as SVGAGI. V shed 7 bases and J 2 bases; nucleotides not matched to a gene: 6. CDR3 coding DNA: TGTGCCAGCAAACAGGCGGGAGGGACCTACGAGCAGTACTTC. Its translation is CASKQAGGTYEQYF.

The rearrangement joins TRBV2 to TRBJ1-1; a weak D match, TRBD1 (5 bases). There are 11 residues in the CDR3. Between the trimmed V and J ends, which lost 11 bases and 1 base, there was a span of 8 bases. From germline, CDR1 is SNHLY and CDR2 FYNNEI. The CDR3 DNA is TGTGCCGCTCAGGGGAACACTGAAGCTTTCTTT. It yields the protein CAAQGNTEAFF.

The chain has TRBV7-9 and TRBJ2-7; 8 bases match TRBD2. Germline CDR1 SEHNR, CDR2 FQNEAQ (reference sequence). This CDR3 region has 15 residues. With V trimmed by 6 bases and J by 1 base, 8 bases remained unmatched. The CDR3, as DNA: TGTGCCAGCAGTTATAGCGGGATTCCTTCCTACGAGCAGTACTTC. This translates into CASSYSGIPSYEQYF.

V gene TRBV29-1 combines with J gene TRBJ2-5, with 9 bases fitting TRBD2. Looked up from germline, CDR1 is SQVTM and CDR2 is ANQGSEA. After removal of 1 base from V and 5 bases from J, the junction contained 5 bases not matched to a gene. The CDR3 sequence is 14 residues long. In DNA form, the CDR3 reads TGCAGCGTTGAAGGCGGGAGGGTTGGGGAGACCCAGTACTTC. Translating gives CSVEGGRVGETQYF.

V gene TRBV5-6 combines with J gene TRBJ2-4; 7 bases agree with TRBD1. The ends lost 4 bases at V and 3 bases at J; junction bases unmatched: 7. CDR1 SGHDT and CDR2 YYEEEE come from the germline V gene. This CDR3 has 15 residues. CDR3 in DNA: TGTGCCAGCAGCAGACAGGGTGGAGACAAAAACATTCAGTACTTC. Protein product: CASSRQGGDKNIQYF.